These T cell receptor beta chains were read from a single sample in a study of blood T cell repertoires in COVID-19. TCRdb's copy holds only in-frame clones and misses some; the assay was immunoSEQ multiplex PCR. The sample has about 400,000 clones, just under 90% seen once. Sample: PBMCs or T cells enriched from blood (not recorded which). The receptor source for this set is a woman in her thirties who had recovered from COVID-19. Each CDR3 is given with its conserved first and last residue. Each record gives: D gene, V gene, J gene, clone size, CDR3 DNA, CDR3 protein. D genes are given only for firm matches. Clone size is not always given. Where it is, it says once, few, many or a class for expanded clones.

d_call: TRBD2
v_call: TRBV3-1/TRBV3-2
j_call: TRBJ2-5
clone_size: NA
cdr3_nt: TGTGCCAGCAGCCAAGCGGGGGGGGGCCGTATCCTGCGGGAGACCCAGTACTTC
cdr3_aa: CASSQAGGGRILRETQYF

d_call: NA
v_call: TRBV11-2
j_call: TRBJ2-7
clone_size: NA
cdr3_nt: TGTGCCAGCAGCGAGACAGCGCCCGAGCAGTACTTC
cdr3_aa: CASSETAPEQYF

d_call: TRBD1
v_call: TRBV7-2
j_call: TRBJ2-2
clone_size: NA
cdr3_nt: TGTGCCAGCAGAACCCAAGGGACAGGGAGCGGGGAGCTGTTTTTT
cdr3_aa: CASRTQGTGSGELFF

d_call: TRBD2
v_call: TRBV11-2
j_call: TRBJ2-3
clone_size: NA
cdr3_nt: TGTGCCAGCAGCCCAACGACTAGCGGGAGTGGAGATACGCAGTATTTT
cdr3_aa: CASSPTTSGSGDTQYF

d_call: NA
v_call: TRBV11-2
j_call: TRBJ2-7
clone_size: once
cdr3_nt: TGTGCCAGCAGCTTAGATCCAGGGATCTACGAGCAGTACTTC
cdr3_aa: CASSLDPGIYEQYF

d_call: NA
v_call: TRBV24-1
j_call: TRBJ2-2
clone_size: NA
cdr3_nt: TGTGCCACCAGTGATTACCATCCTGTCCTAAAAAACACCGGGGAGCTGTTTTTT
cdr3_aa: CATSDYHPVLKNTGELFF

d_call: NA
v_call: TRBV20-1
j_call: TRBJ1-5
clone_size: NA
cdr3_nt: TGCAGTGCTAGTTGGGCGTACAATCAGCCCCAGCATTTT
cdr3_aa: CSASWAYNQPQHF

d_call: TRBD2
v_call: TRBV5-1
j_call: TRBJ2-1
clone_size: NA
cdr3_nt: TGCGCCAGCAGCTTTACTAGCGGGAGAGGTGAGCAGTTCTTC
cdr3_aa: CASSFTSGRGEQFF

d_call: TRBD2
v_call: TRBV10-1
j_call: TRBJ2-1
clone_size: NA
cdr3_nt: TGCGCCAGCAGTGGCGAGCGGGACTTCAATGAGCAGTTCTTC
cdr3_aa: CASSGERDFNEQFF

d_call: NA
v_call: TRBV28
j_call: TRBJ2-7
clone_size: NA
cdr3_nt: TGTGCCAGCAGTTCCCAGGGACTGTCATGGTACGAGCAGTACTTC
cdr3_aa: CASSSQGLSWYEQYF

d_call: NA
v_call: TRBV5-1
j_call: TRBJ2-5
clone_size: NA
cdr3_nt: TGCGCCAGCAGCACATACCGCAGGGATGGGGAGACCCAGTACTTC
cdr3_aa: CASSTYRRDGETQYF

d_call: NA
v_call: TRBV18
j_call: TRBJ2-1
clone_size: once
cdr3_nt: TGTGCCAGCTCACCTTGGCGGGGGCCATACAATGAGCAGTTCTTC
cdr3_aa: CASSPWRGPYNEQFF

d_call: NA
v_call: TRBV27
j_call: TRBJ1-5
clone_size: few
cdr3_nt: TGTGCCAGCAGGAAATTGACAGGTGGAAATAATCAGCCCCAGCATTTT
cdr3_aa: CASRKLTGGNNQPQHF

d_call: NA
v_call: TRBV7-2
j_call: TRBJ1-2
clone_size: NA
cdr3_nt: TGTGCCAGCAGCTTAGACCCCAACAGATTCTATGGCTACACCTTC
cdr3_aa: CASSLDPNRFYGYTF

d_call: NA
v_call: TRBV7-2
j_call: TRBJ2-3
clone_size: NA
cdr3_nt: TGTGCCAGCAGCTTAGGCCCCCAACCTCGGGATACGCAGTATTTT
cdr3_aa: CASSLGPQPRDTQYF

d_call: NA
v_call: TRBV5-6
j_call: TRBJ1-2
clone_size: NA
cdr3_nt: TGTGCCAGCAGCTTGTTTCCCGGCGGGTATGGCTACACCTTC
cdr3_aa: CASSLFPGGYGYTF

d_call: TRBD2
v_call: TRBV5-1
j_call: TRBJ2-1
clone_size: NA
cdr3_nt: TGCGCCAGCAGCATGGGACTAGCCGGCAATGAGCAGTTCTTC
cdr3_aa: CASSMGLAGNEQFF

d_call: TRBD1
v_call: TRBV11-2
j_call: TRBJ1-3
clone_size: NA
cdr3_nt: TGTGCCAGCAGCACTACCGGGACAGTTCACTCTGGAAACACCATATATTTT
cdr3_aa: CASSTTGTVHSGNTIYF

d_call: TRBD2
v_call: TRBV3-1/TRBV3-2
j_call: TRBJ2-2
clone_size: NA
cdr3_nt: TGTGCCAGCAGCCAAGATGGGCCTAGCGGAACCGGGGAGCTGTTTTTT
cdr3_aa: CASSQDGPSGTGELFF

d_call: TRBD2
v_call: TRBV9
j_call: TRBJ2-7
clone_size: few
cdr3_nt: TGTGCCAGCAGCGTAGGAGCGGGGAGCTACGAGCAGTACTTC
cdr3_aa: CASSVGAGSYEQYF

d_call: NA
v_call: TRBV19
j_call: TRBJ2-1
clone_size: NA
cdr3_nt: TGTGCCAGTAGTATCGCCCCCTGGCGGGGTGATGAGCAGTTCTTC
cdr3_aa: CASSIAPWRGDEQFF

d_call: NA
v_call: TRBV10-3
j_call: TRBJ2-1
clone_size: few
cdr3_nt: TGTGCCACAGCGAAGGGGGGGGCGAACTACAATGAGCAGTTCTTC
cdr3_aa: CATAKGGANYNEQFF

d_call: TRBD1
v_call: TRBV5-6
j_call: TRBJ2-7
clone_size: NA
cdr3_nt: TGTGCCAGCAGCCCCGGGACAGTCAACTACGAGCAGTACTTC
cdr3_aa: CASSPGTVNYEQYF

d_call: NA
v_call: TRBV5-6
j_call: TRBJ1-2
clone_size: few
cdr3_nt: TGTGCCAGCAGCTTCGCAGGATCTAACTATGGCTACACCTTC
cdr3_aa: CASSFAGSNYGYTF

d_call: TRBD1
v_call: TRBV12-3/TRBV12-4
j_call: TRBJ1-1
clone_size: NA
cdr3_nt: TGTGCCAGCAGCAAACAGGGGATAGCTTTCTTT
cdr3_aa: CASSKQGIAFF

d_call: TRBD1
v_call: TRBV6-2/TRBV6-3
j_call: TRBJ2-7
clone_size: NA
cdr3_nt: TGTGCCAGCAGTTCAATTTACCCGGGACAGGGCTACGAGCAGTACTTC
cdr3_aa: CASSSIYPGQGYEQYF

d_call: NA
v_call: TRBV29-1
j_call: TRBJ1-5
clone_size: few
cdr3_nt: TGCAGCGTCGCGGGAGATAGCAATCAGCCCCAGCATTTT
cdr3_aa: CSVAGDSNQPQHF

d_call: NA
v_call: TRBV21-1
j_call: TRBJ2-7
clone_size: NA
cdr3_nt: TGTGCCAGCAGCAAACCTCGACAGGGGATTTTATCCTACGAGCAGTACTTC
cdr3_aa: CASSKPRQGILSYEQYF

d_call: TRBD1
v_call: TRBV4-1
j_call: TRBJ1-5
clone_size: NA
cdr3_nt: TGCGCCAGCAGCCCAGGGGGCCGATTCAACTTGAATCAGCCCCAGCATTTT
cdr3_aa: CASSPGGRFNLNQPQHF

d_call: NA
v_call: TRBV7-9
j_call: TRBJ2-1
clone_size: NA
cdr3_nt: TGTGCCAGCAGCTTGTCAGGGTACAATGAGCAGTTCTTC
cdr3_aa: CASSLSGYNEQFF

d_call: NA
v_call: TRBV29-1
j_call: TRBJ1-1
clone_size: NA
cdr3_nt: TGCAGCGCCCAAGGACAGTTGAACACTGAAGCTTTCTTT
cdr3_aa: CSAQGQLNTEAFF

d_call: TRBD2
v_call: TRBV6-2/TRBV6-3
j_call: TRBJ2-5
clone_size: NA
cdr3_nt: TGTGCCAGCAGTTCGACTAGCGGAAATCAAGAGACCCAGTACTTC
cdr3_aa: CASSSTSGNQETQYF

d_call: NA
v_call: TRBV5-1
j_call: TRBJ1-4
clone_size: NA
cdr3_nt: TGCGCCAGCAGCTTGGCTTCGGCAGGATATGAAAAACTGTTTTTT
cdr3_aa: CASSLASAGYEKLFF

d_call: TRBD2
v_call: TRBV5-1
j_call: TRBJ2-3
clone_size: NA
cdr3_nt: TGCGCCAGCAGCTCAAACCCGGGACTAGCGTCGAGGGATACGCAGTATTTT
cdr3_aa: CASSSNPGLASRDTQYF

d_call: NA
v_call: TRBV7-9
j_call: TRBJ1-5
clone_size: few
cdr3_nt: TGTGCCAGCAGCTCGACCAACGGGATACACAATCAGCCCCAGCATTTT
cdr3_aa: CASSSTNGIHNQPQHF

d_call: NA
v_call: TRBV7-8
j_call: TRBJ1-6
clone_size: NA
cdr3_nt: TGTGCCAGCAGCTTAAGTGCCGTACTTAATTCACCCCTCCACTTT
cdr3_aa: CASSLSAVLNSPLHF

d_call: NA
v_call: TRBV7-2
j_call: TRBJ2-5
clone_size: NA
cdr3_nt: TGTGCCAGCACCCCAGGGGTCCGGGAGACCCAGTACTTC
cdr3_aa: CASTPGVRETQYF

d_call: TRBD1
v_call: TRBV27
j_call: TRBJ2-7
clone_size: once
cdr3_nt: TGTGCCAGCAGTTTCGCAGGGGGTGGGGCCCACGAGCAGTACTTC
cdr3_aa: CASSFAGGGAHEQYF

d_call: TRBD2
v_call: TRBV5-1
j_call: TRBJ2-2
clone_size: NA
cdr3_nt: TGCGCCAGCAGGAAAAGCGGGAGTCAGGCCGGGGAGCTGTTTTTT
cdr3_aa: CASRKSGSQAGELFF

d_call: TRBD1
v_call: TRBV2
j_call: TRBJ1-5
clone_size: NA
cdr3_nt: TGTGCCAGCAGTGAAGCCAGGACAGGCCGCAATCAGCCCCAGCATTTT
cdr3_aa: CASSEARTGRNQPQHF

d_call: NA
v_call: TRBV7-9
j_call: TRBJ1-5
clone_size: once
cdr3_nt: TGTGCCAGCAGCTTAGACAGTTACAATCAGCCCCAGCATTTT
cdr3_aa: CASSLDSYNQPQHF

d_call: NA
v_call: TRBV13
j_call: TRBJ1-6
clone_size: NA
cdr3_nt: TGTGCCAGCAGCCCGGGACATGCCTCTCGAGGACCCCTCCACTTT
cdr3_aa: CASSPGHASRGPLHF

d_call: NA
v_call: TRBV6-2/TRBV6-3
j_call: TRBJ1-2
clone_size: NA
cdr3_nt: TGTGCCAGCAGTTCCATACGCGGCCACTATGGCTACACCTTC
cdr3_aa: CASSSIRGHYGYTF

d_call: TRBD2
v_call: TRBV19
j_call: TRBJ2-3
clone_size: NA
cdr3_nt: TGTGCCAGTAGTATCATGGGACTAGCGGGGGGCTCAGATACGCAGTATTTT
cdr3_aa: CASSIMGLAGGSDTQYF

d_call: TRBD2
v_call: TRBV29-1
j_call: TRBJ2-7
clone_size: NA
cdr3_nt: TGCAGCGTTGAAGGGTCGGCGGGGGGGAGCTCCTACGAGCAGTACTTC
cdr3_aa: CSVEGSAGGSSYEQYF

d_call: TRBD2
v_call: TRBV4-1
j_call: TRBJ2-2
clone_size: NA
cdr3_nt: TGCGCCAGCAGCCAAATAGCGGGGTCGAACACCGGGGAGCTGTTTTTT
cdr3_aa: CASSQIAGSNTGELFF

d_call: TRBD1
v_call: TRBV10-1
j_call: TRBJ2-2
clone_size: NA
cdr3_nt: TGCGCCAGCAGTGAGTTCCAACCCACGGACAGGGGTAAAATCACCGGGGAGCTGTTTTTT
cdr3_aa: CASSEFQPTDRGKITGELFF

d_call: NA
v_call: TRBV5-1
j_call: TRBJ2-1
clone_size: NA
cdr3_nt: TGCGCCAGCAGCCCTGGGAACAGGCGTTACAATGAGCAGTTCTTC
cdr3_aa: CASSPGNRRYNEQFF

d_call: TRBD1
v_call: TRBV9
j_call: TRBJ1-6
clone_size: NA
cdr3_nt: TGTGCCAGCAGCAACCGGGACAGCTATTCACCCCTCCACTTT
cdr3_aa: CASSNRDSYSPLHF

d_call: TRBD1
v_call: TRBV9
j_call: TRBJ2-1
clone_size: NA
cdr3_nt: TGTGCCAGCAGCGCCCCCAAAGGGACAGGGGGCCACTACAATGAGCAGTTCTTC
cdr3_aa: CASSAPKGTGGHYNEQFF

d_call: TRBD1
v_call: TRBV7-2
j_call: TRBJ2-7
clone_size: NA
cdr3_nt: TGTGCCAGCAGCTTAACCAGGGGGAGCTCCTACGAGCAGTACTTC
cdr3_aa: CASSLTRGSSYEQYF

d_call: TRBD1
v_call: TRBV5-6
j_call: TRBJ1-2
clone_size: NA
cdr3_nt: TGTGCCAGCGGATCTACAGGGGCAATAGACTATGGCTACACCTTC
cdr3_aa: CASGSTGAIDYGYTF

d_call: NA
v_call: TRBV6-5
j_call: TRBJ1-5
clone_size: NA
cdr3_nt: TGTGCCAGCAGTTACGGCGGAGGGAATCAGCCCCAGCATTTT
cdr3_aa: CASSYGGGNQPQHF

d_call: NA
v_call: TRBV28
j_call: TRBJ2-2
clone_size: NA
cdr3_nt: TGTGCCAGCAGTCCCCCAGGGGGGCTTAACACCGGGGAGCTGTTTTTT
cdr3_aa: CASSPPGGLNTGELFF

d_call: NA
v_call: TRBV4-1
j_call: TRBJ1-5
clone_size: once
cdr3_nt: TGCGCCAGCAGCCCTTACGACAGTAGCAATCAGCCCCAGCATTTT
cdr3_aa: CASSPYDSSNQPQHF

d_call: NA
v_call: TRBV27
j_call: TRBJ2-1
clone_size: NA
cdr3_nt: TGTGCCAGCAGTTTAAATCCGGGCGGGACAGTAAACAATGAGCAGTTCTTC
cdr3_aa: CASSLNPGGTVNNEQFF